This entry lists 27 T cell receptor beta chains sequenced from one sample in a study of T cells after yellow fever vaccination. TCRdb recomputed calls from the 5' RACE reads with MiXCR, one row per CDR3 protein. The data hold around 310,000 distinct CDR3 sequences, with less than 4.5% observed a single time. The source was PBMCs, collected on the day of the yellow fever booster vaccination. Source of these receptors: a man between 18 and 35 years old who received the YFV17D yellow fever vaccine.

This clonotype was found many times. The V call is TRBV6-5, the J call TRBJ1-3, with 9 bases that match TRBD1. With V trimmed by 5 bases and J by 4 bases, 9 bases remained unmatched. The CDR3 contains 16 residues. The germline gives CDR1 MNHEY, CDR2 SVGAGI. CDR3 residues: CASSQLTGGGGNTIYF. CDR3 DNA: TGTGCCAGCAGTCAACTAACAGGGGGCGGAGGAAACACCATATATTTT.

This clonotype was recorded a few times. The V call is TRBV12-3 or TRBV12-4, the J call TRBJ2-3; TRBD2 matches at 11 bases. The CDR3 is 17 amino acids. The V and J ends lost 4 bases and 5 bases, in that order; junction bases with no gene match: 11. The CDR3 DNA sequence: TGTGCCAGCAGTTCGCCGCGGACTAGCGGGTATCTAGATACGCAGTATTTT. Amino acids: CASSSPRTSGYLDTQYF.

This clonotype was seen ten or more times. The V and J genes are TRBV12-3 or TRBV12-4 and TRBJ1-5, with 7 positions matching TRBD1. The CDR3 has 13 residues. V lost 8 bases, J lost 6 bases, and 7 bases stayed unmatched. The CDR3 DNA is TGTGCCAGCGGGGGGCAGGGGGTTCAGCCCCAGCATTTT. Protein: CASGGQGVQPQHF.

This clonotype has only a few counts. The J gene is TRBJ2-6, the V gene TRBV5-3; D not certain. TRBV5-3 is recorded as an ORF, its role being uncertain. The CDR3 covers 16 residues. V lost 0 bases to trimming and J lost 0 bases, with 7 bases between them. Here the CDR3 DNA reads TGTGCCAGAAGCTTGGCTCGGTTCTCTGGGGCCAACGTCCTGACTTTC. The encoded protein is CARSLARFSGANVLTF.

Regarding this clonotype: A read error may explain this, as a much larger clone is one base away. The chain combines TRBV7-9 with TRBJ2-3; the D is unclear. Germline V gives CDR1 SEHNR, CDR2 FQNEAQ (reference sequence). This CDR3 region has 12 residues. The DNA for the CDR3 is TGTGCCAGCAGCCTCGACCTGGATACGCAGTTTTTT. It codes for CASSLDLDTQFF.

The DNA of the CDR3 is TGCGCCAGCAGTCCAACTGCGGACAGCACTGAAGCTTTCTTT. It is translated as CASSPTADSTEAFF. The genes are TRBV5-1 and TRBJ1-1; a weak D match, TRBD1 (6 bases). V was cut by 5 bases and J by 4 bases, with 15 bases left in between. CDR3 size: 14 residues. Germline CDR1 reads SGHRS; CDR2 reads YFSETQ.

This clonotype has ten or more counts. The rearrangement links TRBV27 to TRBJ2-7, with D possibly TRBD2 on 5 matching bases. The germline CDR1 and CDR2 sequences are MNHEY and SMNVEV (reference sequence). This CDR3 region has 13 residues. Deletions cut 2 bases from V and 3 bases from J, with 8 bases between. The CDR3 reads CASSLRGFYEQYF. Written as DNA, the CDR3 is TGTGCCAGCAGTTTAAGAGGGTTCTACGAGCAGTACTTC.

This clonotype was detected only a few times. The chain is built from TRBV5-1 and TRBJ1-1, with D perhaps matching TRBD1 (5 bases). The germline gives CDR1 SGHRS, CDR2 YFSETQ. The CDR3 spans 15 residues. V lost 4 bases, J lost 1 base, and 14 bases lay in between. The CDR3 reads CASSNRQTRNTEAFF. The CDR3 DNA reads TGCGCCAGCAGCAACAGACAGACACGGAACACTGAAGCTTTCTTT.

V gene TRBV6-2 or TRBV6-3 combines with J gene TRBJ1-1; 9 bases are a match to TRBD1. V lost 5 bases, J lost 6 bases, and 10 bases stayed unmatched. The CDR3 is 15 residues long. Germline-derived CDR1 and CDR2 are MNHEY and SVGEGT. In nucleotides, the CDR3 is TGTGCCAGCAGTGGGCTGCACAGGGGGCACGCTGAAGCTTTCTTT. Protein sequence: CASSGLHRGHAEAFF.

The chain is built from TRBV6-5 and TRBJ2-3, with D perhaps given as TRBD1 or TRBD2 (6 bases each). Trimming stripped 0 bases from V and 6 bases from J, with 19 bases between. The germline gives CDR1 MNHEY, CDR2 SVGAGI. The CDR3 has 17 amino acids. CDR3 nucleotide sequence: TGTGCCAGCAGTTACTCGAATCGGGGGCACTCGGGTGATACGCAGTATTTT. The encoded protein is CASSYSNRGHSGDTQYF.

Ten or more counts support this clonotype. The chain recombines TRBV15 with TRBJ2-7, with D tentatively TRBD1 or TRBD2 (5 bases each). The CDR3 length is 13 residues. V dropped 1 base and J dropped 7 bases, with 11 bases sitting between them. Per germline, CDR1 LNHNV and CDR2 YYDKDF (reference sequence). The CDR3 spells CATSRGVGEEQYV. The CDR3 DNA is TGTGCCACCAGCAGAGGGGTAGGGGAGGAGCAGTACGTC.

This clonotype came up many times. The gene calls are TRBV4-2 and TRBJ2-2; TRBD2 aligns across 12 bases. The V gene end was trimmed by 0 bases and the J gene end by 8 bases; junction bases not matched to a gene: 7. The CDR3 is 17 residues long. Looked up from germline, CDR1 is LGHNA and CDR2 is YNFKEQ. CDR3 DNA sequence: TGTGCCAGCAGCCAAGATTGGACTAGCGGGGCTCTGGGGGAGCTGTTTTTT. Protein product: CASSQDWTSGALGELFF.

This clonotype was detected many times. This rearrangement joins TRBV7-2 to TRBJ2-7; tentatively, D is TRBD2 (5 bases). V was pared by 0 bases and J by 2 bases, with 5 bases between. The CDR3 totals 13 residues. Germline CDR1 is SGHTA and CDR2 is FQGNSA. CDR3 amino acids: CASSLAGAYEQYF. The DNA of the CDR3 is TGTGCCAGCAGCTTAGCGGGAGCCTACGAGCAGTACTTC.

Many counts were recorded for this clonotype. This chain joins TRBV20-1 and TRBJ2-3; 7 bases map to TRBD1. CDR3 length: 16 residues. J was trimmed by 6 bases and V by 5 bases; bases with no gene match: 17. The V gene's germline CDR1 is DFQATT and CDR2 SNEGSKA (reference sequence). In DNA form, the CDR3 reads TGCAGTGCTCCTCTCAAGACAGGGACCACACAGGATACGCAGTATTTT. Its translation is CSAPLKTGTTQDTQYF.

This clonotype was detected ten times or more. The V call is TRBV3-1, the J call TRBJ1-4, with TRBD1 matching 10 bases. V was pared by 2 bases and J by 8 bases, with 8 bases of the junction left unmatched. This CDR3 has 16 amino acids. Germline V CDR1 and CDR2: LGHDT, YNNKEL (reference sequence). CDR3 amino acids: CASSQFLSGQGEKLFF. In DNA, the CDR3 is TGTGCCAGCAGCCAATTTTTGTCGGGACAGGGGGAAAAACTGTTTTTT.

The chain carries TRBV6-5 and TRBJ1-1; 9 bases match TRBD1. CDR3 length equals 14 residues. The ends lost 6 bases at V and 1 base at J; junction bases unmatched: 3. The germline V gene has CDR1 MNHEY and CDR2 SVGAGI. CDR3 sequence: CASSRDRENTEAFF. The DNA of the CDR3 is TGTGCCAGCAGCCGGGACAGGGAGAACACTGAAGCTTTCTTT.

This clonotype occurred many times. The chain uses TRBV7-9 and TRBJ1-2; maybe TRBD1 (6 bases). Per the germline V gene, CDR1 is SEHNR and CDR2 is FQNEAQ (reference sequence). The CDR3 runs to 14 residues. V was clipped by 1 base and J by 7 bases, with 13 bases between them. CDR3 in DNA: TGTGCCAGCAGCTTAGGGGGGGCTTTGACTGGCTACACCTTC. Translated: CASSLGGALTGYTF.

The chain combines TRBV5-1 with TRBJ1-1; D may be TRBD1 (5 bases). In germline, CDR1 is SGHRS, CDR2 YFSETQ. V was pared by 0 bases and J by 3 bases, with 12 bases between. The CDR3 covers 15 residues. The CDR3 sequence: CASSLATGADTEAFF. In DNA, the CDR3 is TGCGCCAGCAGCTTGGCAACCGGGGCGGACACTGAAGCTTTCTTT.

There are many counts of this clonotype. The rearrangement joins TRBV11-2 to TRBJ1-5; no reliable D call. Trimming stripped 1 base from V and 6 bases from J, with 10 bases between. Per germline, CDR1 SGHAT and CDR2 FQNNGV. This CDR3 is built from 14 residues. The CDR3 region is CASSLALGTQPQHF. DNA of the CDR3: TGTGCCAGCAGCTTAGCACTTGGTACTCAGCCCCAGCATTTT.

The chain employs TRBV20-1 and TRBJ1-4; no definite D call. The CDR3 length is 13 residues. Germline CDR1 and CDR2: DFQATT and SNEGSKA (reference sequence). Trimming shortened V by 0 bases and J by 12 bases, and 14 bases separated the two germline ends. The CDR3 DNA reads TGCAGTGCTAGAGATGAGAATCGGGTGGAACTGTTTTTT. It specifies CSARDENRVELFF.

V is TRBV6-2 or TRBV6-3 and J is TRBJ2-3, with TRBD2 matching 8 bases. Per germline, CDR1 MNHEY and CDR2 SVGEGT. The CDR3 extends over 13 amino acids. Trimming cost V 6 bases and J 2 bases; bases outside gene matches: 1. The CDR3 region is CASRGLDTDTQYF. The CDR3 coding sequence is TGTGCCAGCAGGGGACTAGACACAGATACGCAGTATTTT.

This clonotype has only a few counts. The V call is TRBV5-4, the J call TRBJ2-5, with 9 bases identical to TRBD2. The CDR3 is 15 residues long. J was trimmed by 0 bases and V by 6 bases; bases with no gene match: 6. Per germline, CDR1 SGHNT and CDR2 YYREEE (reference sequence). The CDR3 sequence: CASKTSGLYQETQYF. The DNA for the CDR3 is TGTGCCAGCAAGACTAGCGGTTTGTACCAAGAGACCCAGTACTTC.

There are many counts of this clonotype. This rearrangement joins TRBV5-4 to TRBJ2-6; no clear D. The CDR3 contains 13 residues. The V and J ends lost 4 bases and 2 bases respectively, with 4 bases between them. CDR1 is SGHNT, CDR2 YYREEE, per germline (reference sequence). As DNA, the CDR3 is TGTGCCAGCAGCCGCCCTGGGGCCAACGTCCTGACTTTC. Its protein is CASSRPGANVLTF.

This clonotype was observed a few times. The CDR3 protein is CASSSGLAGGHGEQFF. The CDR3 nucleotides are TGCGCCAGCAGCTCGGGACTAGCGGGGGGGCATGGTGAGCAGTTCTTC. This chain joins TRBV5-1 and TRBJ2-1; 16 bases are a match to TRBD2. The J segment lost 9 bases and the V segment lost 3 bases, leaving 6 bases of the junction unmatched. This CDR3 spans 16 amino acids. The germline V gene has CDR1 SGHRS and CDR2 YFSETQ.

This clonotype has a handful of counts. The V call is TRBV12-3 or TRBV12-4, the J call TRBJ1-4, with 9 bases that match TRBD1. The length of the CDR3 is 14 residues. The J segment lost 8 bases and the V segment lost 6 bases, leaving 7 bases of the junction unmatched. CDR3 DNA: TGTGCCAGCAGATCGAGACAGGGGGACGAAAAACTGTTTTTT. It yields the protein CASRSRQGDEKLFF.

This clonotype was seen a handful of times. The rearrangement links TRBV11-1 to TRBJ2-1; perhaps TRBD2 as D (5 bases). The germline V gene has CDR1 SGHAT and CDR2 FQDESV (reference sequence). CDR3 size: 15 residues. V was shortened by 1 base and J by 2 bases, with 9 bases between the two germline ends. In DNA form, the CDR3 reads TGTGCCAGCAGCTTAGGAGGGTCCACCTACAATGAGCAGTTCTTC. It translates to CASSLGGSTYNEQFF.

There are a few counts of this clonotype. The rearrangement uses TRBV6-5 and TRBJ2-3; TRBD2 agrees at 7 bases. Trimming at V came to 2 bases and at J to 3 bases, leaving 5 bases not matched to a gene. Germline V gene lookup returns CDR1 MNHEY and CDR2 SVGAGI. This CDR3 is built from 15 residues. The CDR3 reads CASSYGAGLTDTQYF. CDR3 DNA sequence: TGTGCCAGCAGTTACGGAGCGGGGTTAACAGATACGCAGTATTTT.